Following are 17 T cell receptor beta chains from one sample sequenced in a study of liver allograft versus peripheral blood T cells. The wider study: A comparison was made between T cell receptor repertoires in transplanted livers and those in recipients' peripheral blood.

TCRdb passed the reads through MiXCR, listing each CDR3 protein once. The table lists about 8,300 distinct CDR3 sequences, about 20% of them singletons. These receptors originate from a human patient who had a liver transplant. Some T cells may be graft donor cells.

The chain uses TRBV5-6 and TRBJ2-7; 7 positions agree with TRBD1. Losses at the gene ends were 5 bases for V and 0 bases for J; bases not matched to a gene: 2. The CDR3 has 13 amino acids. CDR1 is SGHDT, CDR2 YYEEEE, per germline. Here the CDR3 reads CASRTGSSYEQYF. DNA for the CDR3: TGTGCCAGCAGGACAGGGAGCTCCTACGAGCAGTACTTC.

The chain joins TRBV27 to TRBJ1-2; D not certain. The CDR3 length is 14 residues. V was cut by 5 bases and J by 4 bases, with 14 bases left in between. Germline values: CDR1 MNHEY, CDR2 SMNVEV (reference sequence). As DNA, the CDR3 is TGTGCCAGCAGTCCCGGACTAGGTATCTATGGCTACACCTTC. Residues: CASSPGLGIYGYTF.

The rearrangement uses TRBV19 and TRBJ2-7, with 9 bases lining up with TRBD1. Germline V gene lookup returns CDR1 LNHDA and CDR2 SQIVND (reference sequence). The CDR3 runs to 14 residues. Trimming at V came to 3 bases and at J to 2 bases, leaving 2 bases not matched to a gene. CDR3 loop: CASSIWDRAYEQYF. CDR3 sequence (DNA): TGTGCCAGTAGTATTTGGGACAGGGCCTACGAGCAGTACTTC.

This clonotype is deemed medium-sized. This chain joins TRBV6-2 or TRBV6-3 and TRBJ1-2; TRBD1 might be the D (5 bases). The CDR3 is 16 amino acids. Trimming removed 2 bases at V and 6 bases at J, with 19 bases between. Germline CDR1 and CDR2: MNHEY and SVGEGT. The CDR3 DNA reads TGTGCCAGCAGTTACAATAGAGCTGGGACGGTAGATGGCTACACCTTC. Residues: CASSYNRAGTVDGYTF.

This clonotype has at least ten counts. The V call is TRBV7-9, the J call TRBJ1-4; a weak D match, TRBD1 (6 bases). CDR3 length equals 16 residues. Germline V gene sequence: CDR1 SEHNR, CDR2 FQNEAQ (reference sequence). V lost 6 bases and J 0 bases, leaving 14 bases between the germline ends. The CDR3 is CASSPRQDTTNEKLFF. In DNA form, the CDR3 reads TGTGCCAGCAGTCCCCGACAGGATACAACTAATGAAAAACTGTTTTTT.

The J gene is TRBJ1-1, the V gene TRBV2; D ambiguous. Germline V gene sequence: CDR1 SNHLY, CDR2 FYNNEI. The CDR3 consists of 14 residues. Trimming removed 8 bases from V and 3 bases from J, with 16 bases in between. CDR3 DNA sequence: TGTGCCAGCGCCCTGAACCGGGGTCACACTGAAGCTTTCTTT. This codes for CASALNRGHTEAFF.

J is TRBJ1-5 and V is TRBV6-5; D is perhaps TRBD1 (5 bases). Trimming took off 6 bases at V and 4 bases at J, with 22 bases between the two ends. Germline values: CDR1 MNHEY, CDR2 SVGAGI. The CDR3 is 17 residues long. This CDR3 reads CASSHAPWGEANQPQHF. The DNA for the CDR3 is TGTGCCAGCAGCCATGCCCCTTGGGGGGAGGCGAATCAGCCCCAGCATTTT.

The V gene is TRBV5-4, the J gene TRBJ1-2, with D unclear. Trimming took 4 bases from V and 0 from J, leaving 10 bases between them. This CDR3 is 14 amino acids long. CDR1 and CDR2 from the germline V gene are SGHNT and YYREEE (reference sequence). The CDR3 here is CASSLLGTNYGYTF. The DNA for the CDR3 is TGTGCCAGCAGCCTCTTGGGGACTAACTATGGCTACACCTTC.

Ten or more counts support this clonotype. V and J are TRBV7-9 and TRBJ2-7; D is uncertain. Trimming cost V 5 bases and J 3 bases, with 11 bases left between them. Germline V gives CDR1 SEHNR, CDR2 FQNEAQ (reference sequence). The CDR3 is made up of 13 amino acids. As DNA, the CDR3 is TGTGCCAGCAGCGCCCGACAAGACTACGAGCAGTACTTC. This translates into CASSARQDYEQYF.

This chain joins TRBV30 and TRBJ2-1, with TRBD2 matching over 7 bases. Germline loops: CDR1 GTSNPN, CDR2 SVGIG (reference sequence). The CDR3 extends over 14 amino acids. V lost 4 bases and J lost 4; bases outside the gene matches: 7. In DNA, the CDR3 is TGTGCCTGGAAAGGTGGGGGGGGGTACAATGAGCAGTTCTTC. This gives the protein CAWKGGGGYNEQFF.

This clonotype was found a few times. The chain combines TRBV6-1 with TRBJ2-1; D is possibly TRBD1 (5 bases). CDR3 length equals 12 residues. With 6 bases removed from V and 10 bases from J, the gap between germline ends came to 13 bases. CDR1 and CDR2 (germline): MNHNS, SASEGT. CDR3 sequence reads: CASRGPPPEQFF. Here the CDR3 DNA reads TGTGCCAGCAGGGGGCCCCCCCCCGAGCAGTTCTTC.

By frequency in the sample, this clonotype is medium-sized (0.01 to 0.1%). V is TRBV5-4 and J is TRBJ1-1; D not resolved. The CDR3 contains 15 residues. V lost 4 bases and J 3 bases, leaving 16 bases between the germline ends. Germline CDR1 reads SGHNT; CDR2 reads YYREEE (reference sequence). CDR3 protein: CASSTRGGLDTEAFF. The DNA of the CDR3 is TGTGCCAGCAGCACCCGGGGAGGGCTCGACACTGAAGCTTTCTTT. Full variable domain (outside the CDR3, taken from reference TRBV5-4 and TRBJ1-1): ETGVTQSPTHLIKTRGQQVTLRCSSQSGHNTVSWYQQALGQGPQFIFQYYREEENGRGNFPPRFSGLQFPNYSSELNVNALELDDSALYLCASSTRGGLDTEAFFGQGTRLTVV.

This clonotype appeared a few times. The chain links TRBV7-2 to TRBJ2-5; 7 positions agree with TRBD2. Trimming cost V 6 bases and J 4 bases; bases outside gene matches: 8. CDR1 and CDR2 (germline): SGHTA, FQGNSA. CDR3 length equals 14 residues. For the CDR3, the DNA is TGTGCCAGCAGAAGGGGCGGGAGAGGAGAGACCCAGTACTTC. As protein: CASRRGGRGETQYF.

This clonotype is categorized as medium-sized. The chain carries TRBV6-2 or TRBV6-3 and TRBJ1-4; no clear D. The CDR3 length is 16 residues. Germline CDR1 reads MNHEY; CDR2 reads SVGEGT. Trimming took off 2 bases at V and 7 bases at J, with 17 bases between the two ends. CDR3 loop: CASSYPWAAVVEKLFF. The DNA for the CDR3 is TGTGCCAGCAGTTACCCTTGGGCAGCCGTGGTTGAAAAACTGTTTTTT.

The chain has TRBV27 and TRBJ1-4; the match to TRBD1 covers 7 bases. In germline, CDR1 is MNHEY, CDR2 SMNVEV (reference sequence). The CDR3 length is 14 residues. The ends lost 6 bases at V and 11 bases at J; junction bases unmatched: 12. The chain's CDR3 is CASSDRDHLYKLFF. DNA of the CDR3: TGTGCCAGCAGCGACAGGGACCATTTGTATAAACTGTTTTTT.

To note about this clonotype: This may be a read error, as it is one base from a much larger clone. This rearrangement joins TRBV27 to TRBJ2-7; a possible D gene is TRBD2 (5 bases). CDR3 length: 13 residues. Trimming stripped 4 bases from V and 2 bases from J, with 9 bases between. Germline lookup yields CDR1 MNHEY and CDR2 SMNVEV (reference sequence). The CDR3 region is CASSSGSTYEQYF. The CDR3, as DNA: TGTGCCAGCAGTTCGGGGAGCACCTACGAGCAGTACTTC.

This clonotype has at least ten counts. The chain recombines TRBV13 with TRBJ2-7, with TRBD2 identical over 11 bases. After removal of 3 bases from V and 6 bases from J, the junction contained 4 bases not matched to a gene. This CDR3 region has 14 residues. CDR1 and CDR2 from the germline V gene are PRHDT and FYEKMQ (reference sequence). DNA of the CDR3: TGTGCCAGCAGCTTCCTAGCGGGGGGTCCCGAGCAGTACTTC. Its protein product is CASSFLAGGPEQYF.